This TCR beta chain was recorded in a study of radiation and T cells in renal cell carcinoma (dated by TCRdb to 2019 to 2021). For the wider study: In total, some 50 samples underwent TCR beta sequencing: 25 or so tumors plus 27 peripheral blood samples. The last blood draw happened 4 weeks after radiation, timed to coincide with nephrectomy. Across all 50 or so samples, 4,016,671 unique CDR3 nucleotide sequences encoding around 2.8 million unique CDR3 amino acid sequences were identified.

This specimen's time point label, interpreted: blood 4 weeks post-SBRT, at nephrectomy. The meaning of the sample's treatment or condition label: 15 Gy SBRT to primary tumor, nephrectomy 4 weeks later. Samples were obtained from a clinical trial, in which 15 Gy stereotactic body radiation therapy was delivered to primary renal cell carcinomas and nephrectomy was performed 4 weeks later. To follow tumor-enriched clonotypes, peripheral blood was collected serially from radiation-treated patients at baseline and again at 2 weeks and 4 weeks after SBRT. Renal cell carcinoma with clear cell pathology was present in all patients. The QIAamp DNA Blood Mini Kit (Qiagen) was used to prepare genomic DNA for TCR sequencing. The analyses included only samples that passed all quality control checks. The CDR3, from cysteine to phenylalanine, totals 14 residues. CDR3 DNA only is kept here, 42 bases in frame from base 1. The V end loses 6 bases and the J end loses 4 bases, and a stretch of 12 bases separates them. The germline V gene encodes CDR1 MNHEY and CDR2 SVGAGI.

Concerning this clone: Its antigen is not yet known. No much larger clonotype is one base removed from it; base qualities were not supplied.

Study-level results and caveats: The single-armed trial design could not address effects of radiation dose or scheduling on the TCR repertoire. Because pretreatment tumor biopsies were not available, the study could not determine whether clonotypes were already present within the tumor at baseline. Tracking of blood repertoire dynamics stopped at less than five weeks after treatment, with no follow-up past that point. In blood, the top tumor clonotypes increased from baseline to 2 weeks after radiation and then shrank by 4 weeks, which suggests a temporary expansion of tumor-resident clones.

The immunoSEQ kit was used, according to the manufacturer's recommendations, to generate TCR beta libraries from genomic DNA. To prepare libraries, a first multiplex PCR with proprietary primers was run, followed by a second PCR that added unique barcodes, and a bead cleanup was done after each round. Each sample batch included a kit-provided positive control reaction and a negative control reaction. The final libraries were assessed on an Agilent 4200 TapeStation D1000 ScreenTape, pooled by volume, and quantified by qPCR. Sequencing was performed on an Illumina NextSeq500 using a MidOutput 150-cycle cartridge, with 156 Read1 cycles, 15 Index1 cycles, and the kit custom primers. The pooled library was loaded at 1.0 pM with a roughly 20% PhiX control spike-in. The authors' analysis ran thus. Vendor-processed data were analyzed in R, and a clonotype was defined as all T cells sharing the same CDR3 nucleotide sequence. For clone abundance analyses, frequencies were normalized to the 10,000 most abundant clones per sample. Public T cell clones, which averaged fewer than five per sample, were removed prior to analysis. An abundance difference of at least 32-fold between compartments was the criterion for calling clonotypes tumor-enriched or baseline blood-enriched. Clonotypes expanded or contracted between blood time points were identified with a beta-binomial differential abundance model. Tumor-blood repertoire similarity was measured with the Baroni-Urbani and Buser coefficient, and groups were compared using two-tailed Wilcoxon tests in R. TCRdb limited this immuneACCESS table to in-frame rearrangements with V and J called. A share of clones is missing; checked studies link under half to unresolved V genes, and the rest is unexplained. From that table come the V and J calls and clone size; the DNA was used to work out D and trimming. This sample lists fewer than 45,000 clones; 65% to 85% were detected once. The top ten clonotypes cover about 25% of the sample.

Source: blood, taken from a patient whose treatment included radiotherapy and nephrectomy. The clonotype was recovered from a woman in her 70s with renal cell carcinoma. The chain employs TRBV6-5 and TRBJ1-4, with the D gene uncertain. The CDR3 is CASSRGLNNEKLFF. In nucleotide form, the sequence is TGTGCCAGCAGCCGCGGACTGAATAATGAAAAACTGTTTTTT.